This T cell receptor beta chain was observed in a study of blood T cell repertoires in COVID-19. Germline loops: CDR1 SQVTM, CDR2 ANQGSEA. V was clipped by 3 bases and J by 5 bases, with 13 bases between them. This CDR3 is built from 13 residues. Some clones are missing from TCRdb's copy, which holds only in-frame ones; the method was immunoSEQ multiplex PCR. The table includes 200,000 to 250,000 clones, around 85% detected once. Sequencing was performed on peripheral blood. This clonotype was sampled from a human donor in a cohort sampled during active COVID-19. The genes are TRBV29-1 and TRBJ1-1, with TRBD1 as a possible D gene (5 bases). CDR3 loop: CSVESGGWTEAFF. CDR3 DNA sequence: TGCAGCGTTGAGTCGGGGGGGTGGACTGAAGCTTTCTTT. The full variable domain, its missing parts supplied by reference TRBV29-1 and TRBJ1-1, is SAVISQKPSRDICQRGTSLTIQCQVDSQVTMMFWYRQQPGQSLTLIATANQGSEATYESGFVIDKFPISRPNLTFSTLTVSNMSPEDSSIYLCSVESGGWTEAFFGQGTRLTVV.